This T cell receptor (beta chain) emerged from a study of shared clonotypes between healthy human individuals. CD4+ cells underwent separation, giving CD45RA+ naive and CD45RA-negative memory subsets. Germline V gives CDR1 SGHVS, CDR2 FNYEAQ. V lost 6 bases, J lost 5 bases, and 7 bases lay in between. The CDR3 is 12 amino acids. Data came from immunoSEQ multiplex PCR; TCRdb stores just in-frame clones and leaves some out. The profile shows over a million clones, around 97% of them singletons. The receptor comes from a man aged 30 to 45 in good health. This chain joins TRBV7-6 and TRBJ1-4; D not resolved. Sequencing input: naive CD4+ T cells sorted from blood. Subset described: CD45RA+ positively selected. The CDR3 region is CASRFKNEKLFF. DNA of the CDR3: TGTGCCAGCAGGTTTAAGAATGAAAAACTGTTTTTT.